This T cell receptor beta chain was sequenced during a study of CD8 T cells in Susac syndrome. An input of about 0.5 to 1 ug of RNA was subjected to reverse transcription using random hexamers. TCRdb fed the immunoSEQ multiplex PCR reads into MiXCR, producing one record per CDR3 protein. Seen here are 150,000 to 200,000 distinct CDR3 sequences, roughly 90% observed once, and the top ten hold approximately 0.09%. The germline V gene has CDR1 KGHSH and CDR2 LQKENI. The CDR3 has 16 residues. Between the trimmed V and J ends, which lost 3 bases and 5 bases, there was a span of 19 bases. Sequencing input: CD4+ T cells from PBMCs. The clonotype originates from a human donor with Susac syndrome. The gene calls are TRBV18 and TRBJ2-5; D is tentatively TRBD1 or TRBD2 (5 bases each). In nucleotides, the CDR3 is TGTGCCAGCTCACCCTGGGGCCTCGGGGTGGAGGAGACCCAGTACTTC. It translates to CASSPWGLGVEETQYF.